The entry below describes one T cell receptor (beta chain). This entry belongs to a study of blood T cell repertoires in COVID-19. V shed 4 bases, J shed 0 bases, and the junction held 2 bases outside the gene matches. The V gene's germline CDR1 is MNHEY and CDR2 SMNVEV (reference sequence). The CDR3 consists of 14 residues. The table came from immunoSEQ multiplex PCR; TCRdb's copy has only in-frame clones and leaves some out. The sample consists of 80,000 to 95,000 clones, around 87% of them appearing once. The receptor was derived from a human donor in a cohort sampled during active COVID-19. The sample consisted of peripheral blood. The genes are TRBV27 and TRBJ1-1; TRBD1 matches 7 bases. The CDR3 here is CASSYQGVNTEAFF. The CDR3 coding sequence is TGTGCCAGCAGTTACCAGGGGGTGAACACTGAAGCTTTCTTT.